Presented here are 10 T cell receptor beta chains from one specimen sequenced in a study of T cell responses to AZD1222 COVID-19 vaccine. Profiling relied on immunoSEQ multiplex PCR, and the TCRdb table lists in-frame clones only, not all of them. The sample comprises around 220,000 clones, roughly 94% of which are singletons, and over 1.5% rests with the top ten. Here the sequenced sample was peripheral blood, taken 28 days after the second dose of the MenACWY control vaccine. The receptors here all came from an adult who received the MenACWY meningococcal vaccine as a control.

The J gene is TRBJ1-5, the V gene TRBV28; the match to TRBD1 covers 8 bases. Germline assignment: CDR1 MDHEN and CDR2 SYDVKM. This CDR3 spans 14 amino acids. The junction had 5 bases not matched to a gene; V was cut back by 6 bases and J by 4 bases. The CDR3 sequence: CASRETGGNQPQHF. CDR3 coding DNA: TGTGCCAGCAGGGAAACAGGGGGGAATCAGCCCCAGCATTTT.

The chain couples TRBV6-5 to TRBJ2-7; D may be TRBD1 (6 bases). V was trimmed by 0 bases and J by 5 bases, leaving 14 bases between them. CDR1 is MNHEY and CDR2 is SVGAGI in the germline V gene. The CDR3 extends over 15 amino acids. The CDR3 spells CASSYSSQGPHEQYF. The CDR3 region has the DNA TGTGCCAGCAGTTACTCGAGTCAGGGGCCCCACGAGCAGTACTTC.

The chain uses TRBV9 and TRBJ2-2, with D perhaps matching TRBD1 or TRBD2 (5 bases each). Germline CDR1 and CDR2: SGDLS and YYNGEE. Trimming stripped 0 bases from V and 0 bases from J, with 9 bases between. The CDR3 sequence is 16 residues long. The CDR3, as DNA: TGTGCCAGCAGCGTAGAAGGGGACGCGAACACCGGGGAGCTGTTTTTT. The encoded protein is CASSVEGDANTGELFF.

The rearrangement joins TRBV28 to TRBJ1-2; D perhaps matches TRBD1 (6 bases). This CDR3 comprises 14 residues. The germline gives CDR1 MDHEN, CDR2 SYDVKM. V was cut by 7 bases and J by 5 bases, with 17 bases left in between. The CDR3: CASTIRGFRYGYTF. Here the CDR3 DNA reads TGTGCCAGCACTATTAGGGGGTTTCGGTATGGCTACACCTTC.

The V gene is TRBV6-1, the J gene TRBJ1-5; TRBD1 is a possible D gene (6 bases). The V and J ends lost 2 bases and 3 bases respectively, with 8 bases between them. Looked up from germline, CDR1 is MNHNS and CDR2 is SASEGT. This CDR3 has 14 residues. The DNA of the CDR3 is TGTGCCAGCAGTGAATCAGGGGTCAATCAGCCCCAGCATTTT. Translation gives CASSESGVNQPQHF.

The gene calls are TRBV7-9 and TRBJ2-7, with 8 bases aligning to TRBD1. With V trimmed by 3 bases and J by 2 bases, 6 bases remained unmatched. The germline gives CDR1 SEHNR, CDR2 FQNEAQ (reference sequence). This CDR3 is built from 15 residues. The DNA of the CDR3 is TGTGCCAGCAGCTTTCAACAGGGGGGCACCTACGAGCAGTACTTC. Encoded protein: CASSFQQGGTYEQYF. Using reference TRBV7-9 and TRBJ2-7 for the parts outside the CDR3, the full variable domain is DTGVSQNPRHKITKRGQNVTFRCDPISEHNRLYWYRQTLGQGPEFLTYFQNEAQLEKSRLLSDRFSAERPKGSFSTLEIQRTEQGDSAMYLCASSFQQGGTYEQYFGPGTRLTVT.

The genes are TRBV19 and TRBJ1-5; 8 nucleotides agree with TRBD1. Germline V gene sequence: CDR1 LNHDA, CDR2 SQIVND (reference sequence). The V and J ends lost 6 bases and 3 bases, in that order; junction bases with no gene match: 7. The CDR3 contains 15 residues. CDR3 loop: CASRMTGAVNQPQHF. DNA for the CDR3: TGTGCCAGTAGAATGACAGGGGCCGTCAATCAGCCCCAGCATTTT.

The chain is built from TRBV7-8 and TRBJ1-1; no firm D call. The V and J ends lost 5 bases and 11 bases respectively, with 12 bases between them. This CDR3 region has 11 residues. The germline V gene has CDR1 SGHVS and CDR2 FQNEAQ. CDR3 bases: TGTGCCAGCAGCCGTAGCGGGGTGGCTTTCTTT. It encodes CASSRSGVAFF.

The rearrangement joins TRBV19 to TRBJ2-7; the match to TRBD1 covers 10 bases. Per the germline V gene, CDR1 is LNHDA and CDR2 is SQIVND (reference sequence). CDR3 length: 15 residues. J lost 0 bases, V lost 7 bases, and 6 bases had no gene match. This chain's CDR3 is CASKAGTGVSYEQYF. The DNA for the CDR3 is TGTGCCAGTAAGGCAGGGACAGGGGTCTCCTACGAGCAGTACTTC. The entire variable domain, with the rest obtained from reference TRBV19 and TRBJ2-7, is as follows: DGGITQSPKYLFRKEGQNVTLSCEQNLNHDAMYWYRQDPGQGLRLIYYSQIVNDFQKGDIAEGYSVSREKKESFPLTVTSAQKNPTAFYLCASKAGTGVSYEQYFGPGTRLTVT.

This chain joins TRBV27 and TRBJ2-1, with D perhaps given as TRBD1 or TRBD2 (6 bases each). Germline assignment: CDR1 MNHEY and CDR2 SMNVEV (reference sequence). The CDR3 is 15 residues long. V lost 5 bases and J 3 bases, leaving 14 bases between the germline ends. The CDR3 reads CASSEGGLLYNEQFF. The CDR3 DNA is TGTGCCAGCAGTGAGGGGGGACTGCTCTACAATGAGCAGTTCTTC.